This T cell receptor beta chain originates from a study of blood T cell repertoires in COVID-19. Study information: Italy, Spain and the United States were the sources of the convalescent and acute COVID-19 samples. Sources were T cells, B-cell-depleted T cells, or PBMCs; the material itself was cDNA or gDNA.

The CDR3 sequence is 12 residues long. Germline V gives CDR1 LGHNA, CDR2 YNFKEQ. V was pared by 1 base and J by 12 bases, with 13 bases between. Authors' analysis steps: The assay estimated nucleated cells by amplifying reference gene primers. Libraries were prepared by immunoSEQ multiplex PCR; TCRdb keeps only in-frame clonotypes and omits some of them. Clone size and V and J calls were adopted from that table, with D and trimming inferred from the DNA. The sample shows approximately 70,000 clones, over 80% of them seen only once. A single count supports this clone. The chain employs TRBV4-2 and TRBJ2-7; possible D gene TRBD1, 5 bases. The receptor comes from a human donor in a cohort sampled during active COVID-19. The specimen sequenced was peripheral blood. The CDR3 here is CASSQGAGLTYF. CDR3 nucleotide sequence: TGTGCCAGCAGCCAAGGGGCAGGGCTCACGTACTTC.